These 15 T cell receptor beta chains originate from one sample sequenced in a study of radiotherapy plus CTLA-4 blockade in lung cancer. Generated by immunoSEQ multiplex PCR, the TCRdb table keeps only in-frame clones and is missing some. This sample has fewer than 75,000 clones, with roughly 84% found just once. Sequencing used peripheral blood, obtained from a patient treated with radiotherapy plus ipilimumab. These receptors originate from a human donor with non-small cell lung cancer that progressed on radiotherapy plus ipilimumab.

A remark on this clone: The junction differs from germline at one of its ends, possibly a read error. DNA for the CDR3: TGTGCCAGCAGCGGGTCTGCGCGCGCGGTATCCTCCGAGCAGTACTTC. This codes for CASSGSARAVSSEQYF. The V gene is TRBV13, the J gene TRBJ2-7; D uncertain. The CDR3 sequence is 16 residues long. Germline-derived CDR1 and CDR2 are PRHDT and FYEKMQ (reference sequence).

The rearrangement joins TRBV11-2 to TRBJ2-1; D may be TRBD1 or TRBD2 (5 bases each). The V end lost 5 bases, the J end lost 1 base, and 18 bases lay between the germline ends. CDR3 length: 17 residues. Germline CDR1 and CDR2: SGHAT and FQNNGV. The CDR3 coding sequence is TGTGCCAGCAGCCCCCCGTCCGGGACGTCTTCCTACAATGAGCAGTTCTTC. Translating it yields CASSPPSGTSSYNEQFF.

This chain links TRBV5-1 with TRBJ2-7, with no clear D. V dropped 5 bases and J dropped 5 bases, with 8 bases sitting between them. The CDR3 runs to 11 residues. Looked up from germline, CDR1 is SGHRS and CDR2 is YFSETQ. This chain's CDR3 is CASSSMDEQYV. CDR3 DNA sequence: TGCGCCAGCAGTTCTATGGACGAGCAGTACGTC.

The chain employs TRBV5-6 and TRBJ2-3; TRBD2 might be the D (5 bases). Germline CDR1 SGHDT, CDR2 YYEEEE. Between the trimmed V and J ends, which lost 5 bases and 6 bases, there was a span of 16 bases. CDR3 length: 14 amino acids. CDR3 loop: CASRVGGSWDTQYF. DNA of the CDR3: TGTGCCAGCAGAGTGGGTGGGAGCTGGGATACGCAGTATTTT.

For the CDR3, the DNA is TGTGCCAGCAGCTTGACAGGGATCAATGAAAAACTGTTTTTT. Protein: CASSLTGINEKLFF. This chain links TRBV9 with TRBJ1-4, with 7 bases identical to TRBD1. The ends lost 4 bases at V and 5 bases at J; junction bases unmatched: 5. The CDR3 loop spans 14 amino acids. Per the germline V gene, CDR1 is SGDLS and CDR2 is YYNGEE. Complete variable domain (other parts from reference TRBV9 and TRBJ1-4): DSGVTQTPKHLITATGQRVTLRCSPRSGDLSVYWYQQSLDQGLQFLIQYYNGEERAKGNILERFSAQQFPDLHSELNLSSLELGDSALYFCASSLTGINEKLFFGSGTQLSVL.

The genes are TRBV4-1 and TRBJ2-1; maybe TRBD2 (6 bases). The CDR3 contains 16 residues. V lost 0 bases and J 2 bases, leaving 11 bases between the germline ends. In germline, CDR1 is MGHRA, CDR2 YSYEKL. This CDR3 is CASSQDWRGPYNEQFF. The DNA of the CDR3 is TGCGCCAGCAGCCAAGACTGGCGGGGCCCCTACAATGAGCAGTTCTTC.

By share, this clone counts as medium-sized (0.01 to 0.1%). This chain links TRBV30 with TRBJ1-4, with 9 bases that match TRBD1. Looked up from germline, CDR1 is GTSNPN and CDR2 is SVGIG (reference sequence). The CDR3 is 14 amino acids. Unmatched junction bases numbered 5, after V lost 1 base and J lost 8 bases. The DNA of the CDR3 is TGTGCCTGGAGTGGGACAGGGGAGTGGGAAAAACTGTTTTTT. As protein: CAWSGTGEWEKLFF.

The genes are TRBV6-5 and TRBJ2-7; D may correspond to TRBD1 or TRBD2 (6 bases each). CDR3 length: 15 residues. The germline CDR1 and CDR2 sequences are MNHEY and SVGAGI. V lost 2 bases, J lost 4 bases, and 15 bases lay in between. The CDR3, as DNA: TGTGCCAGCAGTTACAAGTCCGGGGGCGGATACGAGCAGTACGTC. The encoded protein is CASSYKSGGGYEQYV.

V and J are TRBV28 and TRBJ2-2, with TRBD1 as a possible D gene (6 bases). This CDR3 has 14 residues. V was cut by 5 bases and J by 1 base, with 8 bases left in between. CDR1 is MDHEN, CDR2 SYDVKM, per germline. CDR3 loop: CASSLGQNTGELFF. The CDR3 DNA reads TGTGCCAGCAGTCTGGGACAGAACACCGGGGAGCTGTTTTTT.

The V and J genes are TRBV4-2 and TRBJ2-1; D gene ambiguous. Germline V CDR1 and CDR2: LGHNA, YNFKEQ. V lost 2 bases and J lost 6, with 11 bases in between. The CDR3 sequence is 14 residues long. The CDR3: CASSQSARSNEQFF. In nucleotides, the CDR3 is TGTGCCAGCAGCCAATCCGCGAGATCCAATGAGCAGTTCTTC.

CDR3 loop: CASSLGLAGLETQYF. CDR3 coding DNA: TGCGCCAGCAGCTTGGGACTAGCGGGATTAGAGACCCAGTACTTC. J is TRBJ2-5 and V is TRBV5-1; 11 bases fit TRBD2. V lost 0 bases and J lost 4; bases outside the gene matches: 2. The germline V gene encodes CDR1 SGHRS and CDR2 YFSETQ. The CDR3 is made up of 15 amino acids. The complete variable domain, with remaining parts taken from reference TRBV5-1 and TRBJ2-5, reads KAGVTQTPRYLIKTRGQQVTLSCSPISGHRSVSWYQQTPGQGLQFLFEYFSETQRNKGNFPGRFSGRQFSNSRSEMNVSTLELGDSALYLCASSLGLAGLETQYFGPGTRLLVL.

The chain uses TRBV13 and TRBJ2-3; D is ambiguous. CDR1 and CDR2 from the germline V gene are PRHDT and FYEKMQ (reference sequence). CDR3 length: 11 amino acids. V was shortened by 3 bases and J by 3 bases, with 1 base between the two germline ends. CDR3 amino acids: CASSFTDTQYF. CDR3 nucleotides: TGTGCCAGCAGCTTTACAGATACGCAGTATTTT.

This clone was seen more than once but under ten times. This chain uses TRBV6-1 with TRBJ1-3; TRBD1 aligns across 7 bases. J was trimmed by 4 bases and V by 3 bases; bases with no gene match: 6. Looked up from germline, CDR1 is MNHNS and CDR2 is SASEGT. The CDR3 runs 15 residues. The CDR3, as DNA: TGTGCCAGCAGTGAGGCGACAGGGTCCGGAAACACCATATATTTT. It specifies CASSEATGSGNTIYF.

CDR3 DNA sequence: TGCGCCAGCAGCTTGGCCGGAGGTTCATCCGATACGCAGTATTTT. Amino acid sequence: CASSLAGGSSDTQYF. The chain carries TRBV5-1 and TRBJ2-3, with a possible D match to TRBD2 (5 bases). CDR3 length: 15 residues. Trimming left V 0 bases short and J 6 bases short, with 14 bases between. Germline CDR1 is SGHRS and CDR2 is YFSETQ.

This sequence joins TRBV5-1 and TRBJ1-1, with D possibly TRBD1 on 5 matching bases. V lost 0 bases, J lost 7 bases, and 13 bases lay in between. Germline CDR1 and CDR2: SGHRS and YFSETQ. The CDR3 is 14 amino acids. CDR3 sequence: CASSLVGGTGEAFF. The CDR3 coding sequence is TGCGCCAGCAGCTTGGTTGGGGGGACGGGTGAAGCTTTCTTT. The full variable domain, rest sourced from reference TRBV5-1 and TRBJ1-1, is KAGVTQTPRYLIKTRGQQVTLSCSPISGHRSVSWYQQTPGQGLQFLFEYFSETQRNKGNFPGRFSGRQFSNSRSEMNVSTLELGDSALYLCASSLVGGTGEAFFGQGTRLTVV.